This TCR beta chain originates from a study of blood T cell repertoires in COVID-19. Study-wide background: Acute and convalescent COVID-19 samples came from the United States, Italy and Spain. Nucleic acid was either cDNA or gDNA, and it came from T cells, B-cell-depleted T cells, or PBMCs.

Per the authors' pipeline: By means of reference gene primer amplification, nucleated cell counts were estimated. The assay was immunoSEQ multiplex PCR, and TCRdb's table has in-frame clones only and misses some. V, J and clone size were drawn from that table, and D and trimming were deduced from the DNA. The sample gives some 240,000 clones, around 80% of which show up once; more than 10% is in the top ten. CDR3 size: 18 residues. Germline V gene sequence: CDR1 SGHRS, CDR2 YFSETQ. The V end lost 2 bases, the J end lost 0 bases, and 18 bases lay between the germline ends. This sequence joins TRBV5-1 and TRBJ2-1; the D gene is possibly TRBD1 (6 bases). Input material: peripheral blood. The source is a human donor in a cohort sampled during active COVID-19. CDR3 sequence reads: CASSLVQGRMNSYNEQFF. For the CDR3, the DNA is TGCGCCAGCAGCTTAGTCCAGGGGCGAATGAACTCCTACAATGAGCAGTTCTTC.